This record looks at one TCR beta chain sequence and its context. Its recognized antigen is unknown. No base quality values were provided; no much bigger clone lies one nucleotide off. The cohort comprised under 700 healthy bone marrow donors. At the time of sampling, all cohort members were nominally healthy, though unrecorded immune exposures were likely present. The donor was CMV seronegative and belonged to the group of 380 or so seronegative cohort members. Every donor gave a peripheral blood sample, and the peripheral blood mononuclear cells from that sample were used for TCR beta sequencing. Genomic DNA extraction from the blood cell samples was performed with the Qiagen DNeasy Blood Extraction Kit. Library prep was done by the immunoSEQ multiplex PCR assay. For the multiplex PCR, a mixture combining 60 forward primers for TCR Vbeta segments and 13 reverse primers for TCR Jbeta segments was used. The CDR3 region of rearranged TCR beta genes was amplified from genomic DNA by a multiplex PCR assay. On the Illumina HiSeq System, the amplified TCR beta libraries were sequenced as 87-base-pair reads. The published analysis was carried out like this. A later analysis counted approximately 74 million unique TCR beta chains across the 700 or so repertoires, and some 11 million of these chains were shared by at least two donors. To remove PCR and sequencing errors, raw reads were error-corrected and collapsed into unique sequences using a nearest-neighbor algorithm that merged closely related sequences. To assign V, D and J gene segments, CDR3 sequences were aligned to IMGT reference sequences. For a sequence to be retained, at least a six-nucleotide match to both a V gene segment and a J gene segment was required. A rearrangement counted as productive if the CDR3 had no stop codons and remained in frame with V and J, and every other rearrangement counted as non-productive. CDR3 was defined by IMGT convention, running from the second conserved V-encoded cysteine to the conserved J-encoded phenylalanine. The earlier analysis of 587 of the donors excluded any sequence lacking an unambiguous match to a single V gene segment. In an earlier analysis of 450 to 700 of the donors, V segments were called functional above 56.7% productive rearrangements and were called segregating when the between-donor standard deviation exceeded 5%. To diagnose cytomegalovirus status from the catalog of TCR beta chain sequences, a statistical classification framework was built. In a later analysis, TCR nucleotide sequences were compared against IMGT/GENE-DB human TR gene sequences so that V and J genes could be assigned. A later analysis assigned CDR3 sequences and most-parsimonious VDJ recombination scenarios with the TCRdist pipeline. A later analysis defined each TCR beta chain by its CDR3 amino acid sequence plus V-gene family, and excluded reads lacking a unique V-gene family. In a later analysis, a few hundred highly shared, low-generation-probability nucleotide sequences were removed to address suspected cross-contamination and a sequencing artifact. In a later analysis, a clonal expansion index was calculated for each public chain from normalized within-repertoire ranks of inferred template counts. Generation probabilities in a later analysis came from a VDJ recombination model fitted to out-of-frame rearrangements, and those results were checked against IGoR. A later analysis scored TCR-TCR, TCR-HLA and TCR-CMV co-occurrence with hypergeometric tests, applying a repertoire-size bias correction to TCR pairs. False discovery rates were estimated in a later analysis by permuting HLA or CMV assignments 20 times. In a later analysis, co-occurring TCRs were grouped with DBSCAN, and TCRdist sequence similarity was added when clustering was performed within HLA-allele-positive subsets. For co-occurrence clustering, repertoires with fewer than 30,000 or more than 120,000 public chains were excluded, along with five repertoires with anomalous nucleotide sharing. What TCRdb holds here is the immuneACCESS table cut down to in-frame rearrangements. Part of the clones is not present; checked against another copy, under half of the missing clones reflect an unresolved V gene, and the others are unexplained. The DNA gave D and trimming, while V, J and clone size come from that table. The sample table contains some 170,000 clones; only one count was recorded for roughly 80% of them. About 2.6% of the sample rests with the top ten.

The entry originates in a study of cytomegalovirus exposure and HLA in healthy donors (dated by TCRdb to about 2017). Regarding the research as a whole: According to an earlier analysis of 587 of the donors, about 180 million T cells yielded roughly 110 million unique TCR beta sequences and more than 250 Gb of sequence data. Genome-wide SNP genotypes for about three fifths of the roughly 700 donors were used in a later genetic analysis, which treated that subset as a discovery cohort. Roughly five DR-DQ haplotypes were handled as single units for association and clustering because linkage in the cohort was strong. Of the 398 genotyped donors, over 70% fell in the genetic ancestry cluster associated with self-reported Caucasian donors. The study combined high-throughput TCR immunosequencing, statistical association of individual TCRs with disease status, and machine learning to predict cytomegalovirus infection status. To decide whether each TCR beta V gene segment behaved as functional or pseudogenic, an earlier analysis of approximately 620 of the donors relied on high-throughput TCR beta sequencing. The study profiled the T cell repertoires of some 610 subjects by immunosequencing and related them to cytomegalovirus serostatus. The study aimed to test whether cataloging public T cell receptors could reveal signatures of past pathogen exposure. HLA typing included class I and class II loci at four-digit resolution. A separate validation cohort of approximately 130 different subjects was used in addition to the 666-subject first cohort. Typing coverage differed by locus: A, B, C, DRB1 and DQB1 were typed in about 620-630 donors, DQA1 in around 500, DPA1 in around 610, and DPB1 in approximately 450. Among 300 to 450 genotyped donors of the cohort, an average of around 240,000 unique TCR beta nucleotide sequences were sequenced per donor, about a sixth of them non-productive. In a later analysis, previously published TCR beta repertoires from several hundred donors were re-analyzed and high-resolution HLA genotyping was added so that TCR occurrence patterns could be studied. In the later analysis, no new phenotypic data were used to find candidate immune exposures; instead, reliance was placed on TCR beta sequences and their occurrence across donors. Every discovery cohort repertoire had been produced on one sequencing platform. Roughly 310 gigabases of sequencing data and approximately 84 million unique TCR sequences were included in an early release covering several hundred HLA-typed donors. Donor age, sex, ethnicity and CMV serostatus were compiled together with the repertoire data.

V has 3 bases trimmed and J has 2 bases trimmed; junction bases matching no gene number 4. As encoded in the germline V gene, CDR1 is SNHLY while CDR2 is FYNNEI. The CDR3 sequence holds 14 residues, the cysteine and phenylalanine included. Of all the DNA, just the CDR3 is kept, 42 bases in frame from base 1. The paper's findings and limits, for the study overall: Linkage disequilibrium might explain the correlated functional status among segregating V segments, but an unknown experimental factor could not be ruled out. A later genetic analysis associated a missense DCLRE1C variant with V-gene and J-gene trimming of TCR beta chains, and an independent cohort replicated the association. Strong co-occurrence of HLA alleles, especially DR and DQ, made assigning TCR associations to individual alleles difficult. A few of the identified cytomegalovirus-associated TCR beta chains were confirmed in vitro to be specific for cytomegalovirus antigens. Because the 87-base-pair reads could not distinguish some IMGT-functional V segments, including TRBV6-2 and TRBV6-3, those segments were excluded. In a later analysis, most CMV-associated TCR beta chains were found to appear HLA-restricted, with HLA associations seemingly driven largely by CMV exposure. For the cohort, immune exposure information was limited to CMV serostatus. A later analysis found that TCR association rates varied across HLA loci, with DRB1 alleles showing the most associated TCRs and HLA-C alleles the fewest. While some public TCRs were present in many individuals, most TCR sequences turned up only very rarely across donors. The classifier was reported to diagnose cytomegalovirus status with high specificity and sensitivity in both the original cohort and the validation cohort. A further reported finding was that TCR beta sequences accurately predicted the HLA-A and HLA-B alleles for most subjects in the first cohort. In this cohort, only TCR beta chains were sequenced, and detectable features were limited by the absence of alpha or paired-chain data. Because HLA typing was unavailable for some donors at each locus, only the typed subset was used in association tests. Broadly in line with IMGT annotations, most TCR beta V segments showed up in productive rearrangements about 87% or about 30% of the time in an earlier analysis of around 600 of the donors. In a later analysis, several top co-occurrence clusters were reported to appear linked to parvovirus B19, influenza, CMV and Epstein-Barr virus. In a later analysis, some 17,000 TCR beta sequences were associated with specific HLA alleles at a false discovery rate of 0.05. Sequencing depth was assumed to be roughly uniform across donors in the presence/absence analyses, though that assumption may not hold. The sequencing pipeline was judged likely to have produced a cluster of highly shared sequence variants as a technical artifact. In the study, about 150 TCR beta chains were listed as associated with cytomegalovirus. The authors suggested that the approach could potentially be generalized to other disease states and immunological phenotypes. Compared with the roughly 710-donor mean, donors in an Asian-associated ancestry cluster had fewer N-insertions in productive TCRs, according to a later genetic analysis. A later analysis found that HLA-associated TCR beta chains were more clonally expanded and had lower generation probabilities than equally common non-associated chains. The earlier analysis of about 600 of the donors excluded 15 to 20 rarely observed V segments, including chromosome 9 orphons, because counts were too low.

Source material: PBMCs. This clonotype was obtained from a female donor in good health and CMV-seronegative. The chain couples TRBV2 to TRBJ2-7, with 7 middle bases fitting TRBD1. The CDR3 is CASSETGLAYEQYF. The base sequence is TGTGCCAGCAGTGAGACAGGGCTAGCCTACGAGCAGTACTTC.